Each of the 20 T cell receptor beta chains below was sequenced from the same sample in a study of shared clonotypes between healthy human individuals. Data came from immunoSEQ multiplex PCR; TCRdb stores just in-frame clones and leaves some out. The table has hundreds of thousands of clones, roughly 95% seen once; the top ten hold approximately 0.11%. CD45RO-negative cells were positively selected for CCR7, leaving out terminally differentiated effector memory CD45RA+ cells. Sequencing input: naive CD8+ T cells sorted from blood. The receptors were sampled from a woman aged 25 to 45 in good health.

The table lists this clone with a count of one. The chain carries TRBV7-9 and TRBJ1-4; weak D call: TRBD1 (5 bases). V dropped 8 bases and J dropped 3 bases, with 22 bases sitting between them. Germline V gene lookup returns CDR1 SEHNR and CDR2 FQNEAQ (reference sequence). The length of the CDR3 is 17 residues. CDR3 region: CASQGVFSGGPNEKLFF. The CDR3 DNA reads as TGTGCCAGCCAAGGGGTGTTTTCAGGTGGACCTAATGAAAAACTGTTTTTT.

The chain uses TRBV15 and TRBJ1-4; possible D gene TRBD1, 5 bases. Germline V gene data show CDR1 as LNHNV and CDR2 as YYDKDF (reference sequence). The CDR3 sequence is 18 residues long. Trimming left V 5 bases short and J 3 bases short, with 22 bases between. CDR3 in DNA: TGTGCCACCAGCGTACTTCAACGAGCGGGGCAGGCTAATGAAAAACTGTTTTTT. Its translation is CATSVLQRAGQANEKLFF.

The chain employs TRBV10-3 and TRBJ2-3; D remains ambiguous. V lost 11 bases, J lost 0 bases, and 15 bases lay in between. Germline V gene data show CDR1 as ENHRY and CDR2 as SYGVKD. The CDR3 extends over 14 amino acids. CDR3 sequence: CASRPELSTDTQYF. In DNA form, the CDR3 reads TGTGCCTCGCGGCCGGAACTAAGCACAGATACGCAGTATTTT.

The V gene is TRBV6-5, the J gene TRBJ2-2; perhaps TRBD2 as D (6 bases). The CDR3 length is 15 residues. V was pared by 6 bases and J by 3 bases, with 14 bases between. Germline CDR1 is MNHEY and CDR2 is SVGAGI. Written as DNA, the CDR3 is TGTGCCAGCAGCGATCTGAGGGAGGACACCGGGGAGCTGTTTTTT. Protein product: CASSDLREDTGELFF.

V usage is TRBV7-9 and J usage is TRBJ1-2; D gene unclear. Germline V lookup: CDR1 SEHNR, CDR2 FQNEAQ (reference sequence). The CDR3 is made up of 16 amino acids. The ends were cut back, 7 bases at V and 4 bases at J, with 22 bases in the middle. The CDR3 nucleotides are TGTGCCAGCAAATTACTTGAGGGAGAACTCTCCTATGGCTACACCTTC. It specifies CASKLLEGELSYGYTF.

Concerning this clone itself: Within the sample, other DNA sequences also encode this same CDR3. The rearrangement links TRBV7-9 to TRBJ1-4; D unclear. CDR3 length: 11 residues. The V gene lost 1 base and the J gene lost 8 bases, with 2 bases spanning the gap. CDR1 and CDR2 (germline): SEHNR, FQNEAQ (reference sequence). The CDR3 is CASSLDEKLFF. As DNA, the CDR3 is TGTGCCAGCAGCTTAGACGAAAAACTGTTTTTT.

This sequence joins TRBV6-1 and TRBJ2-7, with 9 bases matching TRBD1. The CDR3 totals 18 residues. V trimming: 2 bases; J trimming: 3 bases; junction bases outside the gene matches: 14. Germline CDR1 reads MNHNS; CDR2 reads SASEGT. CDR3 protein: CASSELGRSTGGFYEQYF. The CDR3 DNA sequence: TGTGCCAGCAGTGAATTAGGGAGATCGACAGGGGGGTTCTACGAGCAGTACTTC.

This sequence joins TRBV7-9 and TRBJ2-5; no firm D call. The J call may be mistaken, given a closer DNA end match to TRBJ2-7. This CDR3 is 12 amino acids long. Germline V gene data show CDR1 as SEHNR and CDR2 as FQNEAQ (reference sequence). The CDR3: CASSLVSNEQYF. The CDR3, as DNA: TGTGCCAGCAGCTTAGTTTCGAACGAGCAGTACTTC.

The V and J genes are TRBV2 and TRBJ2-3; maybe TRBD1 (6 bases). The CDR3 totals 14 residues. Trimming removed 8 bases at V and 0 bases at J, with 12 bases between. CDR1 is SNHLY, CDR2 FYNNEI, per germline. The CDR3 loop reads CASEPGASTDTQYF. CDR3 nucleotide sequence: TGTGCCAGCGAACCAGGGGCTAGCACAGATACGCAGTATTTT. The variable domain in full, with the rest retrieved from reference TRBV2 and TRBJ2-3, is EPEVTQTPSHQVTQMGQEVILRCVPISNHLYFYWYRQILGQKVEFLVSFYNNEISEKSEIFDDQFSVERPDGSNFTLKIRSTKLEDSAMYFCASEPGASTDTQYFGPGTRLTVL.

As DNA, the CDR3 is TGTGCCAGCAGCTTGGCCATGAGCGGGCTGTCCTACGAGCAGTACTTC. Protein: CASSLAMSGLSYEQYF. The chain recombines TRBV5-6 with TRBJ2-7, with D possibly TRBD2 on 6 matching bases. Trimming removed 0 bases at V and 1 base at J, with 14 bases between. The CDR3 totals 16 residues. Germline values: CDR1 SGHDT, CDR2 YYEEEE. Based on the CDR3 plus reference TRBV5-6 and TRBJ2-7, the full variable domain is DAGVTQSPTHLIKTRGQQVTLRCSPKSGHDTVSWYQQALGQGPQFIFQYYEEEERQRGNFPDRFSGHQFPNYSSELNVNALLLGDSALYLCASSLAMSGLSYEQYFGPGTRLTVT.

V is TRBV14 and J is TRBJ2-2; the match to TRBD1 covers 9 bases. CDR1 and CDR2 from the germline V gene are SGHDN and FVKESK. The CDR3 extends over 16 amino acids. The trim removed 5 bases at V and 4 bases at J, leaving 8 bases unmatched. The CDR3 bases are TGTGCCAGCAGCATTAGGGACAGGGCGGTCACCGGGGAGCTGTTTTTT. Translation gives CASSIRDRAVTGELFF.

The gene calls are TRBV2 and TRBJ2-1; 7 bases are a match to TRBD1. The junction had 21 bases not matched to a gene; V was cut back by 7 bases and J by 9 bases. CDR3 length: 17 amino acids. The germline V gene has CDR1 SNHLY and CDR2 FYNNEI. CDR3: CASIARGPFDRRSEQFF. The CDR3 DNA reads as TGTGCCAGCATCGCGAGGGGGCCGTTCGACCGCCGGAGTGAGCAGTTCTTC.

The chain is built from TRBV10-2 and TRBJ1-1; maybe TRBD1 (5 bases). CDR3 size: 13 residues. Trimming took 2 bases from V and 8 from J, leaving 12 bases between them. Germline values: CDR1 WSHSY, CDR2 SAAADI. CDR3 in amino acids: CASSEHQGGEAFF. CDR3 in DNA: TGCGCCAGCAGTGAGCACCAGGGAGGGGAAGCTTTCTTT.

The CDR3 DNA reads TGTGCCAGCAGCGACCCAGGGGTCCGGCAGCCCCAGCATTTT. Its protein is CASSDPGVRQPQHF. The rearrangement links TRBV7-9 to TRBJ1-5, with D maybe TRBD1 (6 bases). The CDR3 runs to 14 residues. The germline gives CDR1 SEHNR, CDR2 FQNEAQ (reference sequence). The V end was cut by 5 bases, the J end by 7 bases, with 15 bases between.

The chain carries TRBV28 and TRBJ1-4, with TRBD1 matching 9 bases. Germline values: CDR1 MDHEN, CDR2 SYDVKM. The CDR3 contains 13 residues. With V trimmed by 10 bases and J by 8 bases, 8 bases remained unmatched. The DNA of the CDR3 is TGTGCCATCTCTGAACAGGGGGCCGAAAAACTGTTTTTT. The encoded protein is CAISEQGAEKLFF.

V is TRBV28 and J is TRBJ1-1; no clear D. Between the trimmed V and J ends, which lost 1 base and 1 base, there was a span of 10 bases. Germline assignment: CDR1 MDHEN and CDR2 SYDVKM. There are 15 residues in the CDR3. In DNA form, the CDR3 reads TGTGCCAGCAGTTTATCTGGGAACGGGAACACTGAAGCTTTCTTT. Translated: CASSLSGNGNTEAFF.

This clone was counted once. V and J are TRBV28 and TRBJ1-1; 7 bases line up with TRBD1. The CDR3 consists of 14 residues. CDR1 MDHEN and CDR2 SYDVKM come from the germline V gene. Trimming removed 7 bases from V and 4 bases from J; junction bases left unmatched: 9. The CDR3 DNA is TGTGCCAGCAATGACAGGGTGATGACCACTGAAGCTTTCTTT. This translates into CASNDRVMTTEAFF.

This sequence joins TRBV19 and TRBJ1-5; D ambiguous. The CDR3 is 14 amino acids. CDR1 is LNHDA, CDR2 SQIVND, per germline (reference sequence). The germline V and J ends were trimmed by 3 bases and 9 bases, with 15 bases remaining between them. This CDR3 reads CASSIPPLGMPQHF. As DNA, the CDR3 is TGTGCCAGTAGTATCCCCCCCCTTGGAATGCCCCAGCATTTT.

The J gene is TRBJ1-5, the V gene TRBV27, with 9 nucleotides matching TRBD1. CDR3 length: 14 amino acids. Trimming cost V 6 bases and J 5 bases; bases outside gene matches: 5. Germline V gene lookup returns CDR1 MNHEY and CDR2 SMNVEV (reference sequence). DNA of the CDR3: TGTGCCAGCAGCGCCGGGACAGGGCATCAGCCCCAGCATTTT. This sequence encodes CASSAGTGHQPQHF.

The chain links TRBV4-1 to TRBJ2-1, with 11 bases aligning to TRBD2. Germline CDR1 is MGHRA and CDR2 is YSYEKL. V lost 0 bases and J lost 3; bases outside the gene matches: 7. The CDR3 length is 18 residues. CDR3 amino acids: CASSQDLRLAGFYNEQFF. The CDR3 region has the DNA TGCGCCAGCAGCCAAGACCTTAGACTAGCGGGGTTCTACAATGAGCAGTTCTTC.